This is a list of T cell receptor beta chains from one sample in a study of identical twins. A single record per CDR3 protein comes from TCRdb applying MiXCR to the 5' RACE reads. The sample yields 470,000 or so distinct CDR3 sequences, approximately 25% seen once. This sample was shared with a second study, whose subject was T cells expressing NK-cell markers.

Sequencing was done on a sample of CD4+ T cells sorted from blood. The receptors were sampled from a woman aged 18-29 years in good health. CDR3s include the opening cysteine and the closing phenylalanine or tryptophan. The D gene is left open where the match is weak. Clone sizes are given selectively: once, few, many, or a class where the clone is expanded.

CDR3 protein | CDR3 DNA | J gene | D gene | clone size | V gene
CASSLTSRYNEQFF | TGTGCCAGCAGTTTAACTAGTCGCTACAATGAGCAGTTCTTC | TRBJ2-1 | - | - | TRBV12-3/TRBV12-4
CASSLLDNEQFF | TGTGCCAGCAGCTTACTAGACAATGAGCAGTTCTTC | TRBJ2-1 | - | many | TRBV5-6
CASSFRTGPSPLHF | TGTGCCAGCAGCTTTCGGACAGGCCCATCACCCCTCCACTTT | TRBJ1-6 | TRBD1 | - | TRBV7-9
CASSPHRTSGRSDTQYF | TGTGCCAGCAGCCCGCACCGGACTAGCGGGAGATCAGATACGCAGTATTTT | TRBJ2-3 | TRBD2 | few | TRBV6-2/TRBV6-3
CSAPYTRGGLYEQYF | TGCAGTGCCCCATACACCAGGGGTGGCCTCTACGAGCAGTACTTC | TRBJ2-7 | - | - | TRBV20-1
CSASRVAGGLETQYF | TGCAGTGCTAGTAGGGTAGCGGGGGGGCTAGAGACCCAGTACTTC | TRBJ2-5 | TRBD2 | few | TRBV20-1
CASSLNSFPGQGPYEQYF | TGTGCCAGCAGCTTAAACTCGTTTCCGGGACAGGGGCCCTACGAGCAGTACTTC | TRBJ2-7 | TRBD1 | few | TRBV11-2
CASSPRATFGDTQYF | TGTGCCAGCAGTCCACGGGCCACATTTGGAGATACGCAGTATTTT | TRBJ2-3 | - | few | TRBV14
CASSSTTSGRYNEQFF | TGTGCCAGCAGCTCTACGACTAGCGGGAGGTACAATGAGCAGTTCTTC | TRBJ2-1 | TRBD2 | few | TRBV9
CASSFGGIAKNIQYF | TGCGCCAGCAGCTTCGGGGGAATAGCCAAAAACATTCAGTACTTC | TRBJ2-4 | - | - | TRBV5-1
CASSLGTHEQFF | TGTGCCAGCAGCTTAGGTACTCACGAGCAGTTCTTC | TRBJ2-1 | - | - | TRBV11-3
CASSRGTGSRSPLHF | TGTGCCAGCAGCCGCGGGACAGGGAGTAGGTCACCCCTCCACTTT | TRBJ1-6 | TRBD1 | - | TRBV7-2
CASSSGRSETQYF | TGTGCCAGCAGCTCAGGGAGGTCAGAGACCCAGTACTTC | TRBJ2-5 | - | - | TRBV7-3
CSFFSHGEGYTF | TGCAGCTTTTTCAGCCATGGGGAGGGCTACACCTTC | TRBJ1-2 | - | few | TRBV29-1
CASSLSRTEETQYF | TGCGCCAGCAGCTTGTCCCGGACAGAAGAGACCCAGTACTTC | TRBJ2-5 | - | many | TRBV5-1
CSAIAFLLNEDTQYF | TGCAGTGCCATCGCGTTTTTACTCAACGAAGATACGCAGTATTTT | TRBJ2-3 | - | - | TRBV20-1
CASSSVSYNSPLHF | TGTGCCAGCAGCTCGGTCTCCTATAATTCACCCCTCCACTTT | TRBJ1-6 | - | few | TRBV5-5
CASSNRPNAYEQYF | TGTGCCAGCAGCAATAGACCTAACGCCTACGAGCAGTACTTC | TRBJ2-7 | - | - | TRBV6-1
CASSVDPAGGHNEQFF | TGTGCCAGCAGCGTAGACCCAGCGGGGGGACACAATGAGCAGTTCTTC | TRBJ2-1 | TRBD2 | - | TRBV9
CSVEGQGRETQYF | TGCAGCGTTGAAGGTCAGGGCAGGGAGACCCAGTACTTC | TRBJ2-5 | - | - | TRBV29-1
CASSQQAGFGETQYF | TGTGCCAGCAGCCAACAAGCGGGGTTCGGCGAGACCCAGTACTTC | TRBJ2-5 | TRBD2 | few | TRBV3-1
CASKGQGVNQPQHF | TGTGCCAGCAAGGGGCAGGGGGTCAATCAGCCCCAGCATTTT | TRBJ1-5 | TRBD1 | - | TRBV12-3/TRBV12-4
CASSQGLDYEQYF | TGTGCCAGCAGCCAGGGACTAGACTACGAGCAGTACTTC | TRBJ2-7 | TRBD2 | - | TRBV6-6
CASSFRQGTEAFF | TGTGCCAGCAGCTTTCGACAGGGCACTGAAGCTTTCTTT | TRBJ1-1 | TRBD1 | many | TRBV7-2
CASSSGDRGIYEQYF | TGTGCCAGCAGCTCGGGGGACAGAGGAATTTACGAGCAGTACTTC | TRBJ2-7 | - | few | TRBV7-9
CASSYVGTSGLTYEQYF | TGTGCCAGCAGTTACGTGGGGACTAGCGGACTTACCTACGAGCAGTACTTC | TRBJ2-7 | TRBD2 | many | TRBV6-5
CSARDRPGGILYEQYF | TGCAGTGCTAGAGATCGGCCCGGGGGCATCCTCTACGAGCAGTACTTC | TRBJ2-7 | - | few | TRBV20-1
CASSWGGTSGSREQYF | TGCGCCAGCAGTTGGGGGGGGACTAGCGGGTCCCGCGAGCAGTACTTC | TRBJ2-7 | TRBD2 | few | TRBV5-1
CASGLGPTSSYEQYF | TGTGCTAGTGGTTTGGGACCTACGAGCTCCTACGAGCAGTACTTC | TRBJ2-7 | - | few | TRBV12-5
CASSLVFRGGGEQFF | TGCGCCAGCAGCTTAGTATTCCGGGGGGGCGGTGAGCAGTTCTTC | TRBJ2-1 | TRBD2 | - | TRBV5-1
CSASRDRSTDTQYF | TGCAGTGCTAGCCGGGACAGGAGCACAGATACGCAGTATTTT | TRBJ2-3 | TRBD1 | few | TRBV20-1
CSARRGGPYNSPLHF | TGCAGTGCTAGGAGGGGGGGACCCTATAATTCACCCCTCCACTTT | TRBJ1-6 | - | - | TRBV20-1
CSVEVGAGYEQFF | TGCAGCGTTGAGGTGGGAGCAGGCTATGAGCAGTTCTTC | TRBJ2-1 | - | - | TRBV29-1
CSASGRTNYGYTF | TGCAGTGCTAGTGGTCGGACTAACTATGGCTACACCTTC | TRBJ1-2 | - | - | TRBV20-1
CSATGQGNSAEAFF | TGCAGTGCCACTGGACAGGGGAATTCGGCTGAAGCTTTCTTT | TRBJ1-1 | TRBD1 | many | TRBV20-1
CASSLAGVSHEQYF | TGCGCCAGCAGCTTGGCGGGAGTGTCCCACGAGCAGTACTTC | TRBJ2-7 | - | - | TRBV5-1
CASSGGDRGPGTF | TGTGCCAGCAGCGGGGGAGACAGGGGGCCTGGAACCTTC | TRBJ1-2 | TRBD1 | few | TRBV7-9
CASSLFQGLNYGYTF | TGCGCCAGCAGCTTGTTCCAGGGCCTCAACTATGGCTACACCTTC | TRBJ1-2 | - | few | TRBV5-1
CSSFKGVRGEQFF | TGCAGTTCCTTCAAGGGTGTCCGGGGAGAGCAGTTCTTC | TRBJ2-1 | - | - | TRBV20-1
CSVEDLDRGGYTF | TGCAGCGTTGAAGATCTTGACAGGGGCGGCTACACCTTC | TRBJ1-2 | TRBD1 | - | TRBV29-1
CASSPRDRYNEQFF | TGTGCCAGCTCACCAAGAGACAGATACAATGAGCAGTTCTTC | TRBJ2-1 | - | - | TRBV18
CASSRTGNPGYGYTF | TGTGCCAGCAGCCGAACAGGGAACCCAGGCTATGGCTACACCTTC | TRBJ1-2 | - | few | TRBV3-1
CSGRSGRTDTQYF | TGCAGCGGCCGTAGCGGGAGAACAGATACGCAGTATTTT | TRBJ2-3 | TRBD2 | many | TRBV29-1
CASSYTGGGQPQHF | TGTGCCAGCAGTTATACAGGGGGAGGACAGCCCCAGCATTTT | TRBJ1-5 | TRBD1 | - | TRBV6-5
CASSFGGSDTQYF | TGTGCCAGCAGTTTTGGTGGATCAGATACGCAGTATTTT | TRBJ2-3 | - | - | TRBV12-3/TRBV12-4
CASSVGVRESSEAFF | TGTGCCAGCAGCGTAGGCGTCAGGGAGAGTTCTGAAGCTTTCTTT | TRBJ1-1 | - | - | TRBV9
CSASKPLAGVDTQYF | TGCAGTGCTAGCAAGCCCTTAGCGGGAGTAGATACGCAGTATTTT | TRBJ2-3 | TRBD2 | few | TRBV20-1
CASSRRAPNTGELFF | TGTGCCAGCAGCCGGAGGGCCCCGAACACCGGGGAGCTGTTTTTT | TRBJ2-2 | - | - | TRBV3-1
CAISAATSSSYNEQFF | TGTGCCATCAGTGCCGCTACGTCCAGCTCCTACAATGAGCAGTTCTTC | TRBJ2-1 | - | once | TRBV10-3
CASRRTGGLDTGELFF | TGTGCCAGCAGGAGGACGGGGGGGCTAGACACCGGGGAGCTGTTTTTT | TRBJ2-2 | TRBD2 | few | TRBV2
CASSSGRHNEQFF | TGTGCCAGCAGCTCCGGACGACACAATGAGCAGTTCTTC | TRBJ2-1 | - | few | TRBV7-8
CASSFEAPGAGELFF | TGTGCCAGCAGCTTCGAGGCACCGGGGGCCGGGGAGCTGTTTTTT | TRBJ2-2 | - | - | TRBV11-2
CSARGLGEAFF | TGCAGTGCTAGGGGGCTAGGTGAAGCTTTCTTT | TRBJ1-1 | - | few | TRBV20-1
CASSKGRNRNLF | TGTGCCAGCAGCAAAGGGAGAAATCGGAACCTTTTT | TRBJ2-3 | - | - | TRBV21-1
CASSQRAMTEAFF | TGTGCCAGCAGCCAGAGGGCTATGACTGAAGCTTTCTTT | TRBJ1-1 | - | few | TRBV14
CASSLAVYTEAFF | TGTGCCAGCAGCTTAGCGGTGTACACTGAAGCTTTCTTT | TRBJ1-1 | - | - | TRBV11-2
CASTGATGANVLTF | TGTGCCAGCACAGGGGCCACCGGGGCCAACGTCCTGACTTTC | TRBJ2-6 | - | - | TRBV2
CASSLSSRELEFF | TGTGCCAGCAGTTTATCCTCGCGCGAACTGGAGTTCTTC | TRBJ2-1 | - | - | TRBV12-3/TRBV12-4